The 14 T cell receptor beta chains in this list originate from one sample, sequenced in a study of control samples from healthy donors and cancer patients. The table came from immunoSEQ multiplex PCR; TCRdb's copy has only in-frame clones and leaves some out. This table holds around 100,000 clones, around 89% found once. Sequencing was carried out using PBMCs. These receptors all come from a man in his fifties or sixties with lung cancer.

The V gene is TRBV6-5, the J gene TRBJ2-2; D is unclear. The V end lost 8 bases, the J end lost 6 bases, and 10 bases lay between the germline ends. The CDR3 sequence is 12 residues long. Germline CDR1 and CDR2: MNHEY and SVGAGI. The CDR3 region has the DNA TGTGCCAGCCGTATGTTGTCCGGGGAGCTGTTTTTT. Its translation is CASRMLSGELFF.

The table lists this clone with a count of one. The V call is TRBV6-6, the J call TRBJ1-4; D uncertain. The germline V and J ends were trimmed by 5 bases and 2 bases, with 9 bases remaining between them. The CDR3 spans 14 residues. The germline gives CDR1 MNHNY, CDR2 SVGAGI (reference sequence). CDR3 DNA sequence: TGTGCCAGCAGTCCAGGTGGGACTAATGAAAAACTGTTTTTT. Translating gives CASSPGGTNEKLFF.

The V gene is TRBV30, the J gene TRBJ2-5; D remains ambiguous. The V gene lost 0 bases and the J gene lost 4 bases, with 9 bases spanning the gap. Germline V gene lookup returns CDR1 GTSNPN and CDR2 SVGIG (reference sequence). This CDR3 has 13 residues. This CDR3 reads CAWSVFSPETQYF. The CDR3 DNA reads TGTGCCTGGAGTGTATTCTCCCCAGAGACCCAGTACTTC. Together with reference TRBV30 and TRBJ2-5, the CDR3 gives the full variable domain: SQTIHQWPATLVQPVGSPLSLECTVEGTSNPNLYWYRQAAGRGLQLLFYSVGIGQISSEVPQNLSASRPQDRQFILSSKKLLLSDSGFYLCAWSVFSPETQYFGPGTRLLVL.

The chain carries TRBV3-1 (or the pseudogene TRBV3-2) and TRBJ2-5, with 7 nucleotides matching TRBD2. Losses at the gene ends were 6 bases for V and 3 bases for J; bases not matched to a gene: 4. Germline V gene data show CDR1 as LGHDT and CDR2 as YNNKEL (reference sequence). The CDR3 is 13 residues long. The CDR3 sequence: CASSSGLKETQYF. CDR3 DNA sequence: TGTGCCAGCAGTTCGGGACTAAAAGAGACCCAGTACTTC.

The rearrangement joins TRBV16 to TRBJ1-4; D call uncertain. Per germline, CDR1 KGHSY and CDR2 FQNENV. This CDR3 is 13 amino acids long. Trimming removed 4 bases from V and 5 bases from J, with 8 bases in between. The CDR3: CASSRGSNEKLFF. The DNA of the CDR3 is TGTGCCAGCAGCCGTGGGAGCAATGAAAAACTGTTTTTT. Based on the CDR3 plus reference TRBV16 and TRBJ1-4, the full variable domain is GEEVAQTPKHLVRGEGQKAKLYCAPIKGHSYVFWYQQVLKNEFKFLISFQNENVFDETGMPKERFSAKCLPNSPCSLEIQATKLEDSAVYFCASSRGSNEKLFFGSGTQLSVL.

The chain uses TRBV24-1 and TRBJ2-1; 9 nucleotides align to TRBD2. The J segment lost 5 bases and the V segment lost 4 bases, leaving 8 bases of the junction unmatched. There are 16 residues in the CDR3. Germline CDR1 KGHDR, CDR2 SFDVKD. The CDR3 sequence is CATSDPLAGTNNEQFF. The CDR3 DNA reads as TGTGCCACCAGTGACCCCCTAGCGGGGACAAACAATGAGCAGTTCTTC.

The V and J genes are TRBV10-3 and TRBJ1-1; D is unresolved. The germline V and J ends were trimmed by 4 bases and 0 bases, with 12 bases remaining between them. The CDR3 has 15 residues. Per germline, CDR1 ENHRY and CDR2 SYGVKD. CDR3 protein: CAISVRGSLNTEAFF. CDR3 nucleotide sequence: TGTGCCATCAGTGTTCGCGGCAGCTTGAACACTGAAGCTTTCTTT.

The V gene is TRBV27, the J gene TRBJ1-2; D gene uncertain. Trimming took off 5 bases at V and 7 bases at J, with 14 bases between the two ends. The CDR3 is 13 amino acids. The germline gives CDR1 MNHEY, CDR2 SMNVEV (reference sequence). Written as DNA, the CDR3 is TGTGCCAGCAGTAGCCCTGAAGGAGGTGGCTACACCTTC. Its protein product is CASSSPEGGGYTF.

CDR3 in DNA: TGTGCCAGCTCACCACTGAGGCGGGGGGGCCCCCAAGAGACCCAGTACTTC. Translating gives CASSPLRRGGPQETQYF. The V and J genes are TRBV18 and TRBJ2-5, with TRBD2 identical over 9 bases. The CDR3 covers 17 residues. Germline assignment: CDR1 KGHSH and CDR2 LQKENI. V gave up 1 base and J gave up 1 base; unmatched junction bases: 7.

The V call is TRBV11-3, the J call TRBJ2-3; 7 nucleotides match TRBD2. This CDR3 has 15 amino acids. Trimming at V came to 5 bases and at J to 2 bases, leaving 7 bases not matched to a gene. Germline CDR1 SGHNT, CDR2 YENEEA. The DNA of the CDR3 is TGTGCCAGCAGCCGCGCGGGGGACTCCACAGATACGCAGTATTTT. It encodes CASSRAGDSTDTQYF.

CDR3 sequence (DNA): TGCAGCGTTGACCCGCCAGGGACCGGGGAGCTGTTTTTT. Its protein product is CSVDPPGTGELFF. The chain is built from TRBV29-1 and TRBJ2-2; maybe TRBD1 (5 bases). This CDR3 comprises 13 residues. The V gene's germline CDR1 is SQVTM and CDR2 ANQGSEA. The V end was cut by 3 bases, the J end by 5 bases, with 10 bases between.

V is TRBV19 and J is TRBJ1-6; 8 bases are shared with TRBD1. From germline, CDR1 is LNHDA and CDR2 SQIVND (reference sequence). The CDR3 covers 15 residues. With 4 bases clipped from V and 9 bases from J, the junction kept 8 bases outside the gene matches. The CDR3 DNA reads as TGTGCCAGTAGTACGACAGGGGCAGTCGGTTCACCCCTCCACTTT. This encodes CASSTTGAVGSPLHF.

The chain combines TRBV6-1 with TRBJ1-2, with TRBD1 matching 9 bases. Germline trimming cut 3 bases from V and 8 bases from J; bases unmatched to any gene: 10. Germline values: CDR1 MNHNS, CDR2 SASEGT. This CDR3 region has 15 residues. The CDR3 nucleotides read TGTGCCAGCAGTGAGAGCCCACAGGGGGCGCGCGGCTACACCTTC. It is translated as CASSESPQGARGYTF.

The rearrangement uses TRBV5-1 and TRBJ2-5, with 7 bases matching TRBD1. J lost 1 base, V lost 2 bases, and 5 bases had no gene match. The germline V gene encodes CDR1 SGHRS and CDR2 YFSETQ. The CDR3 has 15 amino acids. In DNA, the CDR3 is TGCGCCAGCAGCTTAGGGGGCACTGGCCAAGAGACCCAGTACTTC. This codes for CASSLGGTGQETQYF.